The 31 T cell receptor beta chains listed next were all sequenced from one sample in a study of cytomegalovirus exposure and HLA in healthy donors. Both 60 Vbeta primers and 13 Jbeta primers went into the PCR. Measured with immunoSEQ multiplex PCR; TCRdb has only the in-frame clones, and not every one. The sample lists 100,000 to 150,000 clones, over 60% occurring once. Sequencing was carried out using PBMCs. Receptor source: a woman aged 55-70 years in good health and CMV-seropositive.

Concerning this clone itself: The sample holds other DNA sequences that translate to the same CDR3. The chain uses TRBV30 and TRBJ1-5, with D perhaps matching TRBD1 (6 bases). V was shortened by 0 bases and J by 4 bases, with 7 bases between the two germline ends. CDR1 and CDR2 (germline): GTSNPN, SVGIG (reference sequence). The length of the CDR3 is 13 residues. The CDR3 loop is CAWSVQGNQPQHF. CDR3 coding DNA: TGTGCCTGGAGTGTTCAGGGGAATCAGCCCCAGCATTTT.

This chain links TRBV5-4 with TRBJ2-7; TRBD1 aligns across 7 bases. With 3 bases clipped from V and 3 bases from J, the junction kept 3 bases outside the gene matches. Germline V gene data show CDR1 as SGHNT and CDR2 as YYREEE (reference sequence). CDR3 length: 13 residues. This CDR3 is CASSSNRGYEQYF. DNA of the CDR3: TGTGCCAGCAGCTCTAACAGGGGCTACGAGCAGTACTTC.

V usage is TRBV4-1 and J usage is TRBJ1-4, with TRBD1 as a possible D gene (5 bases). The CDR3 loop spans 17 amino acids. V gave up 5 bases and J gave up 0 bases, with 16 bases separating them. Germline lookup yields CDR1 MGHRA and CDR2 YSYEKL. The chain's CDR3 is CASSLAGGTTTNEKLFF. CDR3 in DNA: TGCGCCAGCAGCTTAGCGGGGGGAACTACAACTAATGAAAAACTGTTTTTT.

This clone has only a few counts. The CDR3 nucleotides read TGTGCCAGCAGCACGGGGGTGGACCGTGCTACAGATACGCAGTATTTT. It codes for CASSTGVDRATDTQYF. The V call is TRBV2, the J call TRBJ2-3; D possibly corresponds to TRBD2 (6 bases). CDR1 SNHLY and CDR2 FYNNEI come from the germline V gene. Trimming left V 6 bases short and J 3 bases short, with 19 bases between. The CDR3 consists of 16 residues.

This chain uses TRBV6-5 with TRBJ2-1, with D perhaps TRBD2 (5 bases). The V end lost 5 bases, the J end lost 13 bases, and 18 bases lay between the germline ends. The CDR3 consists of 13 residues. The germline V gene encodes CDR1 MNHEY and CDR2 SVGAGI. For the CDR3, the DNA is TGTGCCAGCAGTAGGACTCACTCCGGGGTACAGTTCTTC. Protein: CASSRTHSGVQFF.

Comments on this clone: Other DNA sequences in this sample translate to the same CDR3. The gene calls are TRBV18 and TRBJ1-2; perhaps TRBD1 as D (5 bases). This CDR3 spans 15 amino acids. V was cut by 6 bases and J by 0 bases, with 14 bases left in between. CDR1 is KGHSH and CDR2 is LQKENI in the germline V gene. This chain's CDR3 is CASSPTQGTNYGYTF. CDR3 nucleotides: TGTGCCAGCTCCCCTACTCAGGGAACTAACTATGGCTACACCTTC. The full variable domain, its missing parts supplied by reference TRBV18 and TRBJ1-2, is NAGVMQNPRHLVRRRGQEARLRCSPMKGHSHVYWYRQLPEEGLKFMVYLQKENIIDESGMPKERFSAEFPKEGPSILRIQQVVRGDSAAYFCASSPTQGTNYGYTFGSGTRLTVV.

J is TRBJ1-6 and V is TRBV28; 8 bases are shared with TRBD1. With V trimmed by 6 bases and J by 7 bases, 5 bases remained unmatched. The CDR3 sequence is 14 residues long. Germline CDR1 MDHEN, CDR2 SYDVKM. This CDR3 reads CASSSTGDNSPLHF. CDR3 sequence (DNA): TGTGCCAGCAGCTCGACAGGGGACAATTCACCCCTCCACTTT.

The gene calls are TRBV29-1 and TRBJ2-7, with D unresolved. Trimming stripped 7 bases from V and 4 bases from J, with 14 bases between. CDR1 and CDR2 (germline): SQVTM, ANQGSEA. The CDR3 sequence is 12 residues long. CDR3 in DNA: TGCAGCGCATCAGACAATTCTTACGAGCAGTACTTC. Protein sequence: CSASDNSYEQYF.

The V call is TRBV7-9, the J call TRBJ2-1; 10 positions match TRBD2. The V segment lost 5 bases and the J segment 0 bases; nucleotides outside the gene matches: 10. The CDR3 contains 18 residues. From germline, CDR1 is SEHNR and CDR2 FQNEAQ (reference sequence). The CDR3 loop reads CASSPRRGLASSYNEQFF. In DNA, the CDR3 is TGTGCCAGCAGCCCGAGAAGGGGACTAGCGAGCTCCTACAATGAGCAGTTCTTC.

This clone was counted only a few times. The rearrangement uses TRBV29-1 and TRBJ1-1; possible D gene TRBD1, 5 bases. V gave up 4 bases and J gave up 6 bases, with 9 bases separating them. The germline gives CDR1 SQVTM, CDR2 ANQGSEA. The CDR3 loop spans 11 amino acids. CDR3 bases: TGCAGCGTTGTCAGGGCCGCTGAAGCTTTCTTT. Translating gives CSVVRAAEAFF. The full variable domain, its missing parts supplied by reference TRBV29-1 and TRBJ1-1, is SAVISQKPSRDICQRGTSLTIQCQVDSQVTMMFWYRQQPGQSLTLIATANQGSEATYESGFVIDKFPISRPNLTFSTLTVSNMSPEDSSIYLCSVVRAAEAFFGQGTRLTVV.

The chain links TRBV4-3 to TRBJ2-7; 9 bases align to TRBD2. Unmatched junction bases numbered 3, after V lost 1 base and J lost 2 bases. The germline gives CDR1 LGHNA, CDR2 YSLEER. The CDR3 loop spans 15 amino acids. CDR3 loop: CASSQGQRGAYEQYF. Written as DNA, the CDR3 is TGCGCCAGCAGCCAAGGTCAGCGGGGGGCCTACGAGCAGTACTTC.

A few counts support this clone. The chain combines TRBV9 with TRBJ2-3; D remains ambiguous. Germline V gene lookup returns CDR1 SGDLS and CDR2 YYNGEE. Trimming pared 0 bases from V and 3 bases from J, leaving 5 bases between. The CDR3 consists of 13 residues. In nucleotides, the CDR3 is TGTGCCAGCAGCGTAGCTGTGACAGATACGCAGTATTTT. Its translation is CASSVAVTDTQYF.

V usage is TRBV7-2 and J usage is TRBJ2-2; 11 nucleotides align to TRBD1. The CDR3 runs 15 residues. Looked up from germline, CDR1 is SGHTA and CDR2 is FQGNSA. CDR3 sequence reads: CAIRSGTGGPGELFF. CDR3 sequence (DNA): TGTGCTATCCGATCCGGGACAGGGGGGCCCGGGGAGCTGTTTTTT.

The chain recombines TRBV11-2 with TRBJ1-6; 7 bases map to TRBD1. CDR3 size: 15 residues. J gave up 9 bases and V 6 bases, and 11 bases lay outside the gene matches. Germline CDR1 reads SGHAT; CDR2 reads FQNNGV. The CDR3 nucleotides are TGTGCCAGCAGACCCGCGAACAGGGGATTTTCACCCCTCCACTTT. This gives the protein CASRPANRGFSPLHF.

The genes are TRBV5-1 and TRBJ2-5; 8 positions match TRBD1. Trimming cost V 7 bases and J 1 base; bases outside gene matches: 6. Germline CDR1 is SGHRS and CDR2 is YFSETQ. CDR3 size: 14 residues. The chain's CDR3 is CASANTGGQETQYF. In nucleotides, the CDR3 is TGCGCCAGCGCCAATACAGGGGGCCAAGAGACCCAGTACTTC. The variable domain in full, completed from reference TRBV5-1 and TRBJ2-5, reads KAGVTQTPRYLIKTRGQQVTLSCSPISGHRSVSWYQQTPGQGLQFLFEYFSETQRNKGNFPGRFSGRQFSNSRSEMNVSTLELGDSALYLCASANTGGQETQYFGPGTRLLVL.

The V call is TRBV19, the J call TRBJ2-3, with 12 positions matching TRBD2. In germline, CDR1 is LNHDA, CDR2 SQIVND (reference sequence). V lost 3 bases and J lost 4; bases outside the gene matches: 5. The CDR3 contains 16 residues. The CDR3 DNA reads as TGTGCCAGTAGTATTTTGACTAGCGGGAGCGCAGATACGCAGTATTTT. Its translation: CASSILTSGSADTQYF.

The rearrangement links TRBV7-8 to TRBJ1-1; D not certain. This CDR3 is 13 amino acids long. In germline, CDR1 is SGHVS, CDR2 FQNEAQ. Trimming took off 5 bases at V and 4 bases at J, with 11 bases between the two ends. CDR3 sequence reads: CASSPGAGTEAFF. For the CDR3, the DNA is TGTGCCAGCAGCCCAGGTGCGGGCACTGAAGCTTTCTTT.

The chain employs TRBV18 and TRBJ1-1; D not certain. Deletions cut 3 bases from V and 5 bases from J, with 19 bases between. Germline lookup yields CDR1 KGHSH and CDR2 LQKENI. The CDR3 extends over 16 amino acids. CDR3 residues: CASSPGTPRLDTEAFF. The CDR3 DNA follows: TGTGCCAGCTCACCCGGCACCCCGCGGTTGGATACTGAAGCTTTCTTT.

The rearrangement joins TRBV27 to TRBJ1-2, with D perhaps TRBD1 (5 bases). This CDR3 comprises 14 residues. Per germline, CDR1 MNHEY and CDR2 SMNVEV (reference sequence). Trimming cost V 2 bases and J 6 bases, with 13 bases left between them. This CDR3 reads CASSLIGGLHGYTF. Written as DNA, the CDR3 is TGTGCCAGCAGTTTAATTGGGGGACTGCATGGCTACACCTTC.

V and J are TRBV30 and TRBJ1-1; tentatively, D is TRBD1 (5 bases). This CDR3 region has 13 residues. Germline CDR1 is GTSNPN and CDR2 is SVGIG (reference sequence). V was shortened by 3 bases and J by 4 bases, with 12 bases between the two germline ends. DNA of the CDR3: TGTGCCTGGAGCAAAACACAGGCCACTGAAGCTTTCTTT. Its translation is CAWSKTQATEAFF.

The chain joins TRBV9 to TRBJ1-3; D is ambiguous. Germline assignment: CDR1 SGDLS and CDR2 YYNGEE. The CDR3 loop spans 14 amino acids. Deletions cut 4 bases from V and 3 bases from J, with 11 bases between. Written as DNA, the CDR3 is TGTGCCAGCAGCCTCGGGGAGAATGGAAACACCATATATTTT. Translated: CASSLGENGNTIYF.

CDR3 sequence reads: CASSLSGLDYGYTF. In DNA form, the CDR3 reads TGCGCCAGCAGCTTGAGTGGGCTGGACTATGGCTACACCTTC. The chain carries TRBV5-1 and TRBJ1-2; D is uncertain. Germline-derived CDR1 and CDR2 are SGHRS and YFSETQ. The CDR3 length is 14 residues. With 1 base removed from V and 3 bases from J, the gap between germline ends came to 10 bases.

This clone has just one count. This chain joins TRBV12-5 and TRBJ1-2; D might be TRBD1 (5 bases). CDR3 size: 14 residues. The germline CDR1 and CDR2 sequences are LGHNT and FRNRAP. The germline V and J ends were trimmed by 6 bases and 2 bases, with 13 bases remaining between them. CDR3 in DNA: TGTGCTAGTGGGGCCGGGACTTCAAACTATGGCTACACCTTC. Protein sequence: CASGAGTSNYGYTF.

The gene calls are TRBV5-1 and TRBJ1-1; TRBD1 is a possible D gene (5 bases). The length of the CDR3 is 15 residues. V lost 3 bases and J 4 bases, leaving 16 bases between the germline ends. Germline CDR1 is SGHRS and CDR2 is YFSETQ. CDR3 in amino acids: CASSSSYGAGTEAFF. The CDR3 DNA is TGCGCCAGCAGCTCCTCCTATGGGGCAGGCACTGAAGCTTTCTTT.

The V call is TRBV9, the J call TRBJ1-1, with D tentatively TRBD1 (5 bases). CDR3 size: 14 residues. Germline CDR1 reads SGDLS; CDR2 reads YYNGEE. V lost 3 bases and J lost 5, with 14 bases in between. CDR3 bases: TGTGCCAGCAGCGGGCCAGGGCGAGAAACTGAAGCTTTCTTT. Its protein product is CASSGPGRETEAFF.

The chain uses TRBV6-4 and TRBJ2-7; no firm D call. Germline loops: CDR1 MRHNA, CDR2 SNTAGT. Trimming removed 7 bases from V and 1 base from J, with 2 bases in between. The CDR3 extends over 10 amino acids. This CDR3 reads CASTSYEQYF. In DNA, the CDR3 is TGTGCCAGCACTTCCTACGAGCAGTACTTC.

The CDR3 region is CASSLERNTEAFF. For the CDR3, the DNA is TGTGCCAGCAGCTTAGAGAGGAACACTGAAGCTTTCTTT. The chain combines TRBV11-3 with TRBJ1-1; D uncertain. Trimming pared 0 bases from V and 1 base from J, leaving 3 bases between. The CDR3 covers 13 residues. CDR1 and CDR2 from the germline V gene are SGHNT and YENEEA.

The CDR3 loop reads CASTGQVGRNTEAFF. CDR3 nucleotide sequence: TGTGCCAGTACTGGACAGGTTGGTAGGAACACTGAAGCTTTCTTT. The genes are TRBV19 and TRBJ1-1; 7 positions agree with TRBD1. There are 15 residues in the CDR3. CDR1 and CDR2 (germline): LNHDA, SQIVND (reference sequence). Trimming took 7 bases from V and 1 from J; bases not matched to a gene: 9.

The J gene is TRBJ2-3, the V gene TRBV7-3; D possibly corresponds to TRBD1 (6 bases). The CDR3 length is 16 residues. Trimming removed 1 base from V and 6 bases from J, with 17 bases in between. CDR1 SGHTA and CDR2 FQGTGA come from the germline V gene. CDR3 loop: CASSLKWDKHRDTQYF. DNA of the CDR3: TGTGCCAGCAGCTTAAAATGGGACAAGCACCGGGATACGCAGTATTTT.

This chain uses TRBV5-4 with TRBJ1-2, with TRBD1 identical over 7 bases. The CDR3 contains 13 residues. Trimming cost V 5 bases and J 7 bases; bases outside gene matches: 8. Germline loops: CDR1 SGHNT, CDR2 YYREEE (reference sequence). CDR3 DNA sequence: TGTGCCAGCAGTCAGGGGGTCGCCCCTGGCTACACCTTC. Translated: CASSQGVAPGYTF.

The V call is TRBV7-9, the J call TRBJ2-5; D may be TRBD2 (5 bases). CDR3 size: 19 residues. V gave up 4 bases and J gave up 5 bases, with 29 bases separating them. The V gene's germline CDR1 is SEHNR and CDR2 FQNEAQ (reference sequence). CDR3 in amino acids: CASSSTLQNTPPWRETQYF. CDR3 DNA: TGTGCCAGCAGCTCTACCTTACAGAATACACCTCCTTGGAGGGAGACCCAGTACTTC. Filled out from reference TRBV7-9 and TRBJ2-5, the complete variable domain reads DTGVSQNPRHKITKRGQNVTFRCDPISEHNRLYWYRQTLGQGPEFLTYFQNEAQLEKSRLLSDRFSAERPKGSFSTLEIQRTEQGDSAMYLCASSSTLQNTPPWRETQYFGPGTRLLVL.